The 20 T cell receptor beta chains below were found in one sample sequenced in a study of metastatic and nonmetastatic thyroid tumors. TCRdb reanalyzed the PCR reads via MiXCR. The repertoire holds tens of thousands of clones, with 20% to 25% as singletons. Among the patients, none had received any treatment before thyroid surgery. What was sequenced was blood. Receptors originate from a female donor with papillary thyroid cancer or a benign thyroid nodule (not recorded which). Some clones in this sample may be carry-over from other donors' samples.

This clone was seen many times. The chain combines TRBV5-1 with TRBJ2-7, with 9 bases fitting TRBD1. The length of the CDR3 is 15 residues. CDR1 is SGHRS, CDR2 YFSETQ, per germline. V dropped 0 bases and J dropped 5; count of bases not matched to a gene: 6. Here the CDR3 DNA reads TGCGCCAGCAGCTTGGCCCTGGGACAGGGTAACGAGCAGTACTTC. This translates into CASSLALGQGNEQYF.

At least ten counts were recorded for this clone. V and J are TRBV2 and TRBJ2-3; tentative D call: TRBD1 (6 bases). Trimming cost V 4 bases and J 5 bases, with 7 bases left between them. The CDR3 has 12 amino acids. Germline loops: CDR1 SNHLY, CDR2 FYNNEI. Written as DNA, the CDR3 is TGTGCCAGCAGTGTACAGGGAGATACGCAGTATTTT. Translating gives CASSVQGDTQYF.

By share, this clone ranks as medium-sized (0.01 to 0.1%). This chain uses TRBV15 with TRBJ2-2, with a weak D call TRBD1 (6 bases). Germline V gene lookup returns CDR1 LNHNV and CDR2 YYDKDF (reference sequence). Trimming pared 3 bases from V and 8 bases from J, leaving 13 bases between. CDR3 size: 14 residues. The DNA of the CDR3 is TGTGCCACCAGCAGCTCGACCAGGGGTGGGGAGCTGTTTTTT. This codes for CATSSSTRGGELFF.

The sample holds many counts of this clone. The chain uses TRBV28 and TRBJ1-2; no firm D call. Germline values: CDR1 MDHEN, CDR2 SYDVKM. There are 10 residues in the CDR3. The V end lost 8 bases, the J end lost 7 bases, and 8 bases lay between the germline ends. Here the CDR3 reads CASWFGGYTF. The DNA for the CDR3 is TGTGCCAGCTGGTTCGGTGGCTACACCTTC.

V gene TRBV2 combines with J gene TRBJ1-4; D may be TRBD1 (6 bases). Germline CDR1 and CDR2: SNHLY and FYNNEI. V was cut by 7 bases and J by 6 bases, with 15 bases left in between. This CDR3 is built from 14 residues. The CDR3 region is CASNRQALDEKLFF. The CDR3 DNA follows: TGTGCCAGCAATCGACAGGCTTTGGATGAAAAACTGTTTTTT.

This chain joins TRBV6-1 and TRBJ2-1; 8 bases match TRBD1. The CDR3 is 12 residues long. Germline V gene sequence: CDR1 MNHNS, CDR2 SASEGT. Germline trimming cut 6 bases from V and 7 bases from J; bases unmatched to any gene: 2. The CDR3 loop reads CASSRGRNEQFF. The CDR3 DNA reads as TGTGCCAGCAGCAGGGGGCGTAATGAGCAGTTCTTC.

The gene calls are TRBV6-1 and TRBJ1-1; 8 nucleotides match TRBD1. V gave up 6 bases and J gave up 1 base; unmatched junction bases: 4. The length of the CDR3 is 14 residues. Germline CDR1 MNHNS, CDR2 SASEGT. CDR3: CASRLDRGNTEAFF. CDR3 nucleotides: TGTGCCAGCAGGCTAGACAGGGGGAACACTGAAGCTTTCTTT.

This chain joins TRBV4-1 and TRBJ1-2; TRBD1 aligns across 9 bases. Germline CDR1 is MGHRA and CDR2 is YSYEKL. The junction had 6 bases not matched to a gene; V was cut back by 0 bases and J by 7 bases. This CDR3 has 15 residues. This CDR3 reads CASSQEQGAPPGYTF. DNA for the CDR3: TGCGCCAGCAGCCAAGAACAGGGGGCTCCTCCTGGCTACACCTTC.

The chain has TRBV10-2 and TRBJ1-6; maybe TRBD1 (5 bases). The CDR3 length is 15 residues. Germline CDR1 WSHSY, CDR2 SAAADI. Trimming shortened V by 2 bases and J by 5 bases, and 10 bases separated the two germline ends. The CDR3 DNA sequence: TGCGCCAGCAGTGAGGGGGGACGAAATAATTCACCCCTCCACTTT. Residues: CASSEGGRNNSPLHF.

There are many counts of this clone. J is TRBJ1-4 and V is TRBV28; D uncertain. CDR1 and CDR2 (germline): MDHEN, SYDVKM. The CDR3 covers 15 residues. V lost 6 bases, J lost 0 bases, and 11 bases lay in between. The chain's CDR3 is CASRFQVATNEKLFF. The CDR3 DNA reads TGTGCCAGCAGGTTCCAAGTTGCAACTAATGAAAAACTGTTTTTT.

This clone was found many times. The chain recombines TRBV7-2 with TRBJ2-5; no clear D gene. V lost 4 bases and J lost 5, with 11 bases in between. From germline, CDR1 is SGHTA and CDR2 FQGNSA. This CDR3 region has 13 residues. The DNA for the CDR3 is TGTGCCAGCAGCTCACGGGTGGGCGAGACCCAGTACTTC. Translated: CASSSRVGETQYF.

The chain uses TRBV6-1 and TRBJ2-7, with 7 bases matching TRBD2. This CDR3 is built from 13 residues. Trimming at V came to 5 bases and at J to 7 bases, leaving 8 bases not matched to a gene. CDR1 and CDR2 (germline): MNHNS, SASEGT. CDR3 nucleotides: TGTGCCAGCAGTTTCGGGGGGAGGAGAGAGCAGTACTTC. It codes for CASSFGGRREQYF.

This clone was found many times. The junction departs from the called germline gene at one end, perhaps through a read error. The chain links TRBV7-3 to TRBJ2-1; 7 bases match TRBD1. This CDR3 has 18 residues. Germline CDR1 and CDR2: SGHTA and FQGTGA. The CDR3 loop is CVSSLTGYRGRGYNEQFF. The CDR3 region has the DNA TGTGTCAGCAGCTTAACGGGTTATAGGGGGCGCGGGTACAATGAGCAGTTCTTC.

This clone was counted many times. This chain links TRBV4-2 with TRBJ2-5; perhaps TRBD2 as D (7 bases). The germline V and J ends were trimmed by 4 bases and 4 bases, with 16 bases remaining between them. The CDR3 is 15 amino acids. The germline CDR1 and CDR2 sequences are LGHNA and YNFKEQ. The CDR3 region has the DNA TGTGCCAGCAGCCGGGAGGGGGAGGGGGGAGAGACCCAGTACTTC. It is translated as CASSREGEGGETQYF.

This clone was observed a few times. The chain has TRBV6-5 and TRBJ1-2; possibly TRBD1 for D (6 bases). The CDR3 loop spans 14 amino acids. The germline V and J ends were trimmed by 4 bases and 0 bases, with 9 bases remaining between them. The germline V gene has CDR1 MNHEY and CDR2 SVGAGI. The CDR3 reads CASSSTGANYGYTF. The CDR3 DNA sequence: TGTGCCAGCAGTTCGACAGGAGCTAACTATGGCTACACCTTC.

Points on this clone: The sample has other DNA sequences that encode this CDR3 too. CDR3 bases: TGCAGTGCTAGGGATCCAGTAGGGGGCACAGATACGCAGTATTTT. It specifies CSARDPVGGTDTQYF. The V gene is TRBV20-1, the J gene TRBJ2-3; a weak D match, TRBD1 (5 bases). Looked up from germline, CDR1 is DFQATT and CDR2 is SNEGSKA (reference sequence). Trimming pared 3 bases from V and 1 base from J, leaving 14 bases between. The CDR3 covers 15 residues.

This clone has more than one count but fewer than ten. The rearrangement links TRBV6-1 to TRBJ2-3; 9 bases are shared with TRBD2. From germline, CDR1 is MNHNS and CDR2 SASEGT. V shed 7 bases, J shed 3 bases, and the junction held 2 bases outside the gene matches. The CDR3 contains 13 residues. CDR3 amino acids: CASTRGGTDTQYF. Here the CDR3 DNA reads TGTGCCAGCACGCGGGGGGGTACAGATACGCAGTATTTT.

This rearrangement joins TRBV27 to TRBJ2-3; TRBD1 agrees at 8 bases. CDR1 is MNHEY and CDR2 is SMNVEV in the germline V gene (reference sequence). V dropped 6 bases and J dropped 6; count of bases not matched to a gene: 8. The CDR3 loop spans 14 amino acids. CDR3 sequence: CASSVETGGDTQYF. Here the CDR3 DNA reads TGTGCCAGCAGCGTAGAAACAGGGGGTGATACGCAGTATTTT.

The chain has TRBV11-2 and TRBJ1-2; a possible D gene is TRBD1 (5 bases). Germline V gene sequence: CDR1 SGHAT, CDR2 FQNNGV. V was shortened by 3 bases and J by 3 bases, with 11 bases between the two germline ends. This CDR3 is built from 14 residues. Here the CDR3 reads CASSLGDGYYGYTF. CDR3 sequence (DNA): TGTGCCAGCAGCTTGGGGGACGGATACTATGGCTACACCTTC.

Worth noting for this clone: A much bigger clone sits one base away, suggesting this may be a read error. V is TRBV7-6 and J is TRBJ1-3; D not resolved. Germline V CDR1 and CDR2: SGHVS, FNYEAQ. CDR3 length: 15 amino acids. The DNA for the CDR3 is TGTGCCAGCAGCCTACGATATAAACGTGGAAACACCATGTATTTT. Amino acids: CASSLRYKRGNTMYF.